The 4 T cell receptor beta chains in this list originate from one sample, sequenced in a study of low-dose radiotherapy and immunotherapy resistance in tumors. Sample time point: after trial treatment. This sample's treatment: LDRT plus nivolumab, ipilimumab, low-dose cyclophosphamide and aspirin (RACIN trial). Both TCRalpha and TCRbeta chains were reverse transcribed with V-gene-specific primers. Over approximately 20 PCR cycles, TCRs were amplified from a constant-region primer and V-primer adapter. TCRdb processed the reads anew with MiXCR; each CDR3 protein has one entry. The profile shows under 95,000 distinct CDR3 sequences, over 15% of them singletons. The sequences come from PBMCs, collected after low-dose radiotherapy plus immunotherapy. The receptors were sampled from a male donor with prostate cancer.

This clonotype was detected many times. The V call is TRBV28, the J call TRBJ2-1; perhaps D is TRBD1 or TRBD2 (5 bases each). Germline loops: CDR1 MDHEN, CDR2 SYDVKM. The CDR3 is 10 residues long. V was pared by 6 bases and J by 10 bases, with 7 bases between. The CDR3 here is CASSREEQFF. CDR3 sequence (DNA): TGTGCCAGCAGCAGGGAGGAGCAGTTCTTC.

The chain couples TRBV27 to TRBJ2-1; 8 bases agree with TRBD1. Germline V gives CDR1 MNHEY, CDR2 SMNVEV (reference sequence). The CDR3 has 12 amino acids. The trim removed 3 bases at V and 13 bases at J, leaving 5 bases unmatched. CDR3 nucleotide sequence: TGTGCCAGCAGTTTGGAGACAGGGGAACAGTTCTTC. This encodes CASSLETGEQFF.

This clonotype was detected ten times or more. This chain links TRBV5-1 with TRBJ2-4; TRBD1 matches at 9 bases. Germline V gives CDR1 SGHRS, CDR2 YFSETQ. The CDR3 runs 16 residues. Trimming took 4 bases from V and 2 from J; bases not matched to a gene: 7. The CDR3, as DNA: TGCGCCAGCAGCCCAGGACAGGGGAGGACCAAAAACATTCAGTACTTC. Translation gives CASSPGQGRTKNIQYF.

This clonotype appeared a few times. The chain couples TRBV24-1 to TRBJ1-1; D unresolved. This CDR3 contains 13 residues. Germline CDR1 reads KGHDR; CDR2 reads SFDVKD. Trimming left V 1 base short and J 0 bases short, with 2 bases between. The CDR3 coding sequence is TGTGCCACCAGTGATTTCATGAACACTGAAGCTTTCTTT. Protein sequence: CATSDFMNTEAFF.